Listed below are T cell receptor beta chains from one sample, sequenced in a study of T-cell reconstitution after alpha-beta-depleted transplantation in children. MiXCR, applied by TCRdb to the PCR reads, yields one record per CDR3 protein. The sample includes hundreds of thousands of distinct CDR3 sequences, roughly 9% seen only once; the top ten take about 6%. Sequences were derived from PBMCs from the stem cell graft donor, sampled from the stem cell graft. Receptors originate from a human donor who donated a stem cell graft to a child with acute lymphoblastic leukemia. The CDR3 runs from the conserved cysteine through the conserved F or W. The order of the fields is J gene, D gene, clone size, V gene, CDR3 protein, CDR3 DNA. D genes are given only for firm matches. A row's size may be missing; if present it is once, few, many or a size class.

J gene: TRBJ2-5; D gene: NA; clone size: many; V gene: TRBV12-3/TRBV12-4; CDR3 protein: CASTGRLGEETQYF; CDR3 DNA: TGTGCCAGCACCGGGCGGCTCGGGGAAGAGACCCAGTACTTC
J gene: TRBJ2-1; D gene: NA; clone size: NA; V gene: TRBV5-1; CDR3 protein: CASSPYRDEQFF; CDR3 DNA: TGCGCCAGCAGCCCATACAGGGACGAGCAGTTCTTC
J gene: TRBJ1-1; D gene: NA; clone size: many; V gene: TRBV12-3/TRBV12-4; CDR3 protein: CASRRVAEAFF; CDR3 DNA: TGTGCCAGCAGGAGGGTAGCTGAAGCTTTCTTT
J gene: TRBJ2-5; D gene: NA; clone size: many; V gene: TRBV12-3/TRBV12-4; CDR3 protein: CASSLGVYAQETQYF; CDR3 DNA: TGTGCCAGCAGTTTGGGGGTTTACGCCCAAGAGACCCAGTACTTC
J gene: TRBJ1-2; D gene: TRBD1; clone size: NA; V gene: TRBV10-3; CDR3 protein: CAISGGTGHGYTF; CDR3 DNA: TGTGCCATCAGTGGTGGGACAGGGCATGGCTACACCTTC
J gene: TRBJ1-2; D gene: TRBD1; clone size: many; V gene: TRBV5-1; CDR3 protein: CASSWDRAANYGYTF; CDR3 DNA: TGCGCCAGCAGCTGGGACAGGGCCGCTAACTATGGCTACACCTTC
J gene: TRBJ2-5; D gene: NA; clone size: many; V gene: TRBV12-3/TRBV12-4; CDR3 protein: CASSFFYNGFEWEETQYF; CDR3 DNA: TGTGCCAGCAGTTTCTTTTATAACGGCTTTGAATGGGAAGAGACCCAGTACTTC
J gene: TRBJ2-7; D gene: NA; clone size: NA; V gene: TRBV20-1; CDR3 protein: CSARGTVVLHEQYF; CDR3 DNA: TGCAGTGCTAGGGGCACGGTGGTTTTACACGAGCAGTACTTC
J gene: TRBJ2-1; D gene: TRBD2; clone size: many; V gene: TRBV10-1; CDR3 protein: CASSDPTSGGVDEQFF; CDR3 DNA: TGCGCCAGCAGTGACCCTACTAGCGGGGGTGTCGATGAGCAGTTCTTC
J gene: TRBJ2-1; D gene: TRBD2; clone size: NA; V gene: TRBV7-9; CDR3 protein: CASGRGNSYNEQFF; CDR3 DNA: TGTGCCAGCGGGCGGGGGAACTCCTACAATGAGCAGTTCTTC
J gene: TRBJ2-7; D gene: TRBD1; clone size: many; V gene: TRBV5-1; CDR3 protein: CASSLTGENYEQYF; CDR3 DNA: TGCGCCAGCAGCTTGACAGGGGAGAACTACGAGCAGTACTTC
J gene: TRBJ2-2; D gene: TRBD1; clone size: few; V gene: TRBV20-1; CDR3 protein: CSAREWSGGESGKLFF; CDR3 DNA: TGCAGTGCTAGAGAGTGGTCAGGGGGCGAATCCGGGAAGCTGTTTTTT
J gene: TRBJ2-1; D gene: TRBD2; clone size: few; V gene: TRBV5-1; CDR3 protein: CASSARRTSGGDNEQFF; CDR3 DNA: TGCGCCAGCAGCGCGCGACGGACTAGCGGGGGGGACAATGAGCAGTTCTTC
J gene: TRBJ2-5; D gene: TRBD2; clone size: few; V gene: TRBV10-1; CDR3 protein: CASRSGGLKETQYF; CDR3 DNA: TGCGCCAGCAGGAGCGGGGGTTTGAAAGAGACCCAGTACTTC
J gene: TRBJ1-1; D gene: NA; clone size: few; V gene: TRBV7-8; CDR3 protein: CASTSTTYTNTEAFF; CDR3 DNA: TGTGCCAGCACCTCTACCACCTACACGAACACTGAAGCTTTCTTT
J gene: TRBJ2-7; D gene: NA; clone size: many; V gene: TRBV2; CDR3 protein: CASSRRGGEQYF; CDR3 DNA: TGTGCCAGCAGCCGTAGGGGGGGTGAGCAGTACTTC
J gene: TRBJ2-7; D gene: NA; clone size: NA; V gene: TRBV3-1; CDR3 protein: CASSQDAGPGEQYF; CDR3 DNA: TGTGCCAGCAGCCAAGACGCGGGCCCGGGCGAGCAGTACTTC
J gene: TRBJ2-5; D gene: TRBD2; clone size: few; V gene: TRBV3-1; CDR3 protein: CASSQPWRIAGPQTQYF; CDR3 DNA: TGTGCCAGCAGCCAACCCTGGAGGATAGCGGGTCCACAGACCCAGTACTTC
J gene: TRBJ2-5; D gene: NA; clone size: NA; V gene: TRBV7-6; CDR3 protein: CASSSIIETQYF; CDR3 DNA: TGTGCCAGCAGCTCTATAATAGAGACCCAGTACTTC
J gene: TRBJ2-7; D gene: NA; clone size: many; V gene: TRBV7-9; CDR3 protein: CASSLAAGDHEQYF; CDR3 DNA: TGTGCCAGCAGCTTAGCGGCAGGGGATCACGAGCAGTACTTC
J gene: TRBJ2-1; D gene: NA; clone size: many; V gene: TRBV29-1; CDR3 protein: CSVGSGIYNEQFF; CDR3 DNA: TGCAGCGTCGGAAGCGGCATCTACAATGAGCAGTTCTTC
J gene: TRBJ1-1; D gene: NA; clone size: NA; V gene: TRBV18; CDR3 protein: CASSPTKPNTEAFF; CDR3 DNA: TGTGCCAGCTCACCTACCAAACCGAACACTGAAGCTTTCTTT
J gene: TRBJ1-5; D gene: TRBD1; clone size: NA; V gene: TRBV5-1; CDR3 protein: CASSLSQGANQPQHF; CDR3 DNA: TGCGCCAGCAGCTTGAGTCAGGGGGCAAATCAGCCCCAGCATTTT
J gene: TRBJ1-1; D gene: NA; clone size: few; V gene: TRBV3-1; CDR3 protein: CASSRDTRFEAFF; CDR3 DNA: TGTGCCAGCAGTCGGGACACTCGTTTTGAAGCTTTCTTT
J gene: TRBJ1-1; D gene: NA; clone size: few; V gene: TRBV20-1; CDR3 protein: CSASPQNTEAFF; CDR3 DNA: TGCAGTGCTAGCCCCCAGAACACTGAAGCTTTCTTT
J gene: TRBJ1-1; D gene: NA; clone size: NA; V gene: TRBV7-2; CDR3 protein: CASSLDLVSANTEAFF; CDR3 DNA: TGTGCCAGCAGCTTAGACCTGGTTTCAGCGAACACTGAAGCTTTCTTT
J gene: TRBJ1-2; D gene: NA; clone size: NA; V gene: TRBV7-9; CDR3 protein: CASSLGARADYGYTF; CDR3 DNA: TGTGCCAGCAGCTTAGGTGCCAGGGCGGACTATGGCTACACCTTC
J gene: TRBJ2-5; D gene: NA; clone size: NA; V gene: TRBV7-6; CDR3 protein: CASSQSGRLVETQYF; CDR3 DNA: TGTGCCAGCAGTCAATCCGGGAGATTGGTGGAGACCCAGTACTTC
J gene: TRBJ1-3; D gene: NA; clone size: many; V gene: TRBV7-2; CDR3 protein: CASSLQGAGNTIYF; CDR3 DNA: TGTGCCAGCAGCTTACAGGGAGCCGGAAACACCATATATTTT
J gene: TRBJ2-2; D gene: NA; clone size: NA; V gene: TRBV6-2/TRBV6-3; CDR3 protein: CASRSDGVELFF; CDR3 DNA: TGTGCCAGCAGATCCGACGGTGTGGAGCTGTTTTTT
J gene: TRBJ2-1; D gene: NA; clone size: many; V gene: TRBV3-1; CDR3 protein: CASSPSRAYNEQFF; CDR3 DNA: TGTGCCAGCAGCCCGTCCCGTGCCTACAATGAGCAGTTCTTC
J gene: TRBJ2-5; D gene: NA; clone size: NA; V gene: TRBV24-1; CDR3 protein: CATSDGANVKETQYF; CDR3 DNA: TGTGCCACCAGTGATGGAGCTAACGTGAAAGAGACCCAGTACTTC
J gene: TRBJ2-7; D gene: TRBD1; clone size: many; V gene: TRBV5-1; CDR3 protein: CASSLLGQGPYEQYF; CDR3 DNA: TGCGCCAGCAGCTTGTTGGGACAGGGACCATACGAGCAGTACTTC
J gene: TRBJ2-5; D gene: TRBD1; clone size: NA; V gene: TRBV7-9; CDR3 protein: CASSSRTGIETQYF; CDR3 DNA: TGTGCCAGCAGCTCGAGGACAGGGATAGAGACCCAGTACTTC
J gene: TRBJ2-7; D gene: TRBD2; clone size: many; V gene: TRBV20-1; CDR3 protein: CSARDHLAGLIEQYF; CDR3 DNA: TGCAGTGCTAGAGATCACCTAGCGGGGCTGATCGAGCAGTACTTC
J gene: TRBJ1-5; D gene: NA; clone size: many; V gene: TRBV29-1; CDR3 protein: CSVVLGEGNQPQHF; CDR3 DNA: TGCAGCGTTGTGTTGGGAGAGGGGAATCAGCCCCAGCATTTT
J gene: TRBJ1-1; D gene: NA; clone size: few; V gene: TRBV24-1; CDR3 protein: CATSDGEGVEAFF; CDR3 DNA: TGTGCCACCAGTGATGGTGAGGGCGTTGAAGCTTTCTTT
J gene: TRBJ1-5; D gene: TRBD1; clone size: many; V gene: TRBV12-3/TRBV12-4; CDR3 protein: CASSLSGTGGQPQHF; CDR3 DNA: TGTGCCAGCAGCCTGTCTGGGACAGGGGGTCAGCCCCAGCATTTT
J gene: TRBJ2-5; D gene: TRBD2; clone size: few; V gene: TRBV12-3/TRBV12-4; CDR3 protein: CASSPQLAGGLETQYF; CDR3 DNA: TGTGCCAGCAGTCCCCAGCTAGCGGGGGGGCTTGAGACCCAGTACTTC
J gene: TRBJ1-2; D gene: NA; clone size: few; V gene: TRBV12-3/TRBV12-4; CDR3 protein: CASSPRAGYGYTF; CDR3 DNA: TGTGCCAGCAGTCCTCGGGCTGGCTATGGCTACACCTTC
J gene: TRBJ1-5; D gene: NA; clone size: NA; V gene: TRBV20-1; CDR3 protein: CSAIRGGSGLGGQPQHF; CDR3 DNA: TGCAGTGCTATTCGTGGGGGTTCGGGGTTGGGTGGTCAGCCCCAGCATTTT
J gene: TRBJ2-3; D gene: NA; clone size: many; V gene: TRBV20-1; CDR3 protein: CSAREYYGLGDTQYF; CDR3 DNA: TGCAGTGCTAGAGAATACTACGGGTTAGGAGATACGCAGTATTTT
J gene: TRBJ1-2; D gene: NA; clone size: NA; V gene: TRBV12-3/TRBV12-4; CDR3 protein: CASSFLLGGYTF; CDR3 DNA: TGTGCCAGCAGTTTCCTTCTGGGCGGCTACACCTTC
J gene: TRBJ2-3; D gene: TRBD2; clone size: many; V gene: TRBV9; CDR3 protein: CASSTRRLAGGPDTQYF; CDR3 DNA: TGTGCCAGCAGCACCAGAAGACTAGCTGGGGGTCCAGATACGCAGTATTTT
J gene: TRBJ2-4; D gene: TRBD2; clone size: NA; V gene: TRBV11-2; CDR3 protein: CASSSDAGVGNIQYF; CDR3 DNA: TGTGCCAGCAGCTCAGACGCGGGGGTGGGAAACATTCAGTACTTC
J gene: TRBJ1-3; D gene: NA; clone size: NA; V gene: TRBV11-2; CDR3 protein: CASSLDPPYSGNTIYF; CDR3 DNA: TGTGCCAGCAGCTTAGATCCCCCGTACTCTGGAAACACCATATATTTT
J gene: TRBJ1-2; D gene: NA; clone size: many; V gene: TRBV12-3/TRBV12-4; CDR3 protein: CASSLSDYGYTF; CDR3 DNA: TGTGCCAGCAGTTTATCCGACTATGGCTACACCTTC
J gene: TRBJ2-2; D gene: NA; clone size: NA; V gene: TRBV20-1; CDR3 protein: CSAPPPSNTGELFF; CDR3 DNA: TGCAGTGCTCCTCCTCCTTCTAACACCGGGGAGCTGTTTTTT
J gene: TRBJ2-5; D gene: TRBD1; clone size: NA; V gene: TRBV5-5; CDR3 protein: CASSLDPNRGETQYF; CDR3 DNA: TGTGCCAGCAGCTTGGATCCTAACAGGGGTGAGACCCAGTACTTC